This T cell receptor beta chain appears in the sequencing data of a study of blood T cells in healthy people across ages. Through a sample-barcoded 5' primer and a J-beta primer mix, a second PCR was run for about 7 to 12 cycles. TCRdb reprocessed the 5' RACE reads with MiXCR, giving one entry per CDR3 protein. Of about 1.8 million distinct CDR3 sequences in the sample, about 50% were seen once. Findings and caveats of the study: Among T cells, TCR beta diversity per million cells dropped roughly linearly as age rose.

Germline-derived CDR1 and CDR2 are SQVTM and ANQGSEA. V shed 4 bases and J 6 bases; nucleotides not matched to a gene: 6. There are 13 residues in the CDR3. In the case of this clonotype: The antigen remains unidentified. The CDR3 does not close with the conserved phenylalanine or tryptophan, likely indicating a read error.

The chain carries TRBV29-1 and TRBJ1-2, with 9 bases identical to TRBD1. Sequenced input: blood. The clonotype was recovered from a woman in her forties in good health. For the CDR3, the DNA is TGCAGCGTTGGTCGGGACAGGGTTGATGGCTACACCTTA. Protein sequence: CSVGRDRVDGYTL.